These 2 T cell receptor beta chains share one sample of origin, sequenced in a study of PD-1 blockade in classical Hodgkin lymphoma. The assay was immunoSEQ multiplex PCR, and TCRdb's table has in-frame clones only and misses some. Of over 50,000 clones listed, 81% were seen once; the top ten hold roughly 15%. Every one of the patients relapsed after autologous stem cell transplantation (brentuximab vedotin exposure was variable). Sequenced material: peripheral blood mononuclear cells (PBMCs), taken at baseline. These receptors were obtained from a human donor with classical Hodgkin lymphoma.

The CDR3 nucleotides read TGTGCCAGCAGTTACTCGGACAGGGGGTACGAGCAGTACTTC. Encoded protein: CASSYSDRGYEQYF. This chain uses TRBV6-5 with TRBJ2-7; 10 bases agree with TRBD1. V lost 0 bases to trimming and J lost 4 bases; unmatched junction nucleotides: 0. Germline assignment: CDR1 MNHEY and CDR2 SVGAGI. The CDR3 totals 14 residues.

The rearrangement links TRBV4-3 to TRBJ1-2; D perhaps matches TRBD1 (6 bases). From germline, CDR1 is LGHNA and CDR2 YSLEER. V lost 1 base, J lost 6 bases, and 9 bases lay in between. The CDR3 spans 13 residues. Here the CDR3 reads CASSQAGVNGYTF. CDR3 DNA sequence: TGCGCCAGCAGCCAAGCAGGGGTAAATGGCTACACCTTC.